This entry lists 30 T cell receptor beta chains sequenced from one sample in a study of blood T cell repertoires in COVID-19. The protocol was immunoSEQ multiplex PCR, while the TCRdb copy is restricted to in-frame clones and leaves out a portion. Altogether roughly 210,000 clones are present, roughly 91% being singletons, with the ten largest covering 7% to 7.5%. Specimen: PBMCs or T cells enriched from blood (not recorded which). These receptors were collected from a man aged 25 to 40 in a cohort exposed to, infected with or recovered from COVID-19 (not recorded which).

This chain links TRBV15 with TRBJ2-5; 13 bases map to TRBD2. Per germline, CDR1 LNHNV and CDR2 YYDKDF (reference sequence). With 3 bases clipped from V and 4 bases from J, the junction kept 8 bases outside the gene matches. This CDR3 spans 17 amino acids. DNA for the CDR3: TGTGCCACCAGCAGCGATAGGGGACTAGCGGGATTAGAGACCCAGTACTTC. Translated, it gives CATSSDRGLAGLETQYF.

The V gene is TRBV28, the J gene TRBJ1-2, with no clear D. Trimming stripped 10 bases from V and 5 bases from J, with 8 bases between. The CDR3 totals 10 residues. CDR1 and CDR2 from the germline V gene are MDHEN and SYDVKM. The CDR3 loop is CATGPYGYTF. The CDR3 nucleotides read TGTGCCACCGGTCCTTATGGCTACACCTTC.

The V gene is TRBV7-2, the J gene TRBJ2-5; a possible D gene is TRBD1 (5 bases). The ends were cut back, 2 bases at V and 1 base at J, with 5 bases in the middle. Germline V CDR1 and CDR2: SGHTA, FQGNSA. The CDR3 length is 13 residues. CDR3 sequence (DNA): TGTGCCAGCAGCTTACAGGGCCAAGAGACCCAGTACTTC. It is translated as CASSLQGQETQYF.

This sequence joins TRBV3-1 (or the pseudogene TRBV3-2) and TRBJ1-4, with D uncertain. Germline V gives CDR1 LGHDT, CDR2 YNNKEL (reference sequence). The CDR3 has 15 residues. V gave up 2 bases and J gave up 3 bases, with 10 bases separating them. The CDR3 region has the DNA TGTGCCAGCAGCCAACAAGTCTTAGCTAATGAAAAACTGTTTTTT. Translation gives CASSQQVLANEKLFF.

The table lists this clone with a few counts. The chain combines TRBV29-1 with TRBJ1-1, with 9 bases fitting TRBD1. The V and J ends lost 7 bases and 3 bases, in that order; junction bases with no gene match: 6. CDR1 and CDR2 (germline): SQVTM, ANQGSEA. The CDR3 totals 13 residues. CDR3 in DNA: TGCAGCGGGGGACAGGGAGTAGACACTGAAGCTTTCTTT. This sequence encodes CSGGQGVDTEAFF. Complete variable domain (other parts from reference TRBV29-1 and TRBJ1-1): SAVISQKPSRDICQRGTSLTIQCQVDSQVTMMFWYRQQPGQSLTLIATANQGSEATYESGFVIDKFPISRPNLTFSTLTVSNMSPEDSSIYLCSGGQGVDTEAFFGQGTRLTVV.

The chain joins TRBV24-1 to TRBJ2-3, with TRBD2 matching 10 bases. The V segment lost 4 bases and the J segment 1 base; nucleotides outside the gene matches: 10. The CDR3 spans 18 residues. CDR1 and CDR2 (germline): KGHDR, SFDVKD. CDR3 amino acids: CATSEESGRAAGTDTQYF. In DNA form, the CDR3 reads TGTGCCACCAGTGAGGAGAGCGGGAGGGCCGCGGGCACAGATACGCAGTATTTT.

This chain connects TRBV4-1 to TRBJ2-7, with no clear D. Germline lookup yields CDR1 MGHRA and CDR2 YSYEKL. Trimming shortened V by 4 bases and J by 6 bases, and 19 bases separated the two germline ends. CDR3 length equals 15 residues. CDR3: CASSRVGVSDFEQYF. In nucleotides, the CDR3 is TGCGCCAGCAGCCGTGTCGGAGTCTCAGACTTCGAGCAGTACTTC.

This clone was seen a few times. The chain is built from TRBV7-3 and TRBJ2-2; D is ambiguous. CDR3 length: 16 amino acids. Trimming removed 5 bases at V and 7 bases at J, with 20 bases between. Germline CDR1 is SGHTA and CDR2 is FQGTGA. CDR3 sequence reads: CASSRTGSINGGELFF. The CDR3, as DNA: TGTGCCAGCAGCAGAACCGGGTCGATAAATGGCGGGGAGCTGTTTTTT.

This clone showed up just a few times. The chain has TRBV19 and TRBJ2-7, with D perhaps TRBD1 (9 bases). The V gene lost 9 bases and the J gene lost 8 bases, with 23 bases spanning the gap. This CDR3 spans 14 amino acids. Per germline, CDR1 LNHDA and CDR2 SQIVND (reference sequence). CDR3 residues: CASSGGTGRVQQYF. CDR3 nucleotides: TGTGCCAGCTCGGGGGGGACAGGGCGAGTCCAGCAGTACTTC.

The chain is built from TRBV29-1 and TRBJ1-2, with 8 nucleotides matching TRBD1. This CDR3 spans 16 amino acids. The V gene's germline CDR1 is SQVTM and CDR2 ANQGSEA. Trimming took 5 bases from V and 0 from J; bases not matched to a gene: 11. The CDR3 is CSVRRGTGSSNYGYTF. The DNA for the CDR3 is TGCAGCGTTCGTCGAGGGACAGGCTCTTCTAACTATGGCTACACCTTC.

The sample holds a few counts of this clone. The rearrangement joins TRBV29-1 to TRBJ2-2, with 11 bases identical to TRBD2. The V segment lost 4 bases and the J segment 3 bases; nucleotides outside the gene matches: 7. The CDR3 has 16 residues. Germline CDR1 and CDR2: SQVTM and ANQGSEA. The CDR3 DNA is TGCAGCGTTGTGCTAGCGGGAGGTGAGGACACCGGGGAGCTGTTTTTT. This encodes CSVVLAGGEDTGELFF.

The chain couples TRBV5-6 to TRBJ1-1, with 8 bases aligning to TRBD1. The CDR3 sequence is 16 residues long. V dropped 3 bases and J dropped 4; count of bases not matched to a gene: 11. CDR1 and CDR2 (germline): SGHDT, YYEEEE. The CDR3, as DNA: TGTGCCAGCAGCTCGACGATCAGGGGGCTGGGCACTGAAGCTTTCTTT. This encodes CASSSTIRGLGTEAFF.

This chain joins TRBV6-5 and TRBJ2-3, with TRBD1 matching 8 bases. This CDR3 has 14 residues. Germline loops: CDR1 MNHEY, CDR2 SVGAGI. V gave up 10 bases and J gave up 0 bases; unmatched junction bases: 6. The CDR3 loop is CAIATGVSTDTQYF. The DNA of the CDR3 is TGTGCCATAGCGACAGGGGTGAGCACAGATACGCAGTATTTT.

V usage is TRBV6-5 and J usage is TRBJ1-2, with D unresolved. CDR1 and CDR2 (germline): MNHEY, SVGAGI. This CDR3 comprises 14 residues. Between the trimmed V and J ends, which lost 5 bases and 4 bases, there was a span of 14 bases. The CDR3 sequence: CASSRRGLLYGYTF. The CDR3 region has the DNA TGTGCCAGCAGTCGACGAGGCCTCCTCTATGGCTACACCTTC.

Comment on this clone: Other DNA sequences in this sample translate to the same CDR3. V and J are TRBV5-1 and TRBJ1-2; D perhaps matches TRBD1 (5 bases). The V gene lost 0 bases and the J gene lost 2 bases, with 8 bases spanning the gap. The CDR3 length is 14 residues. From germline, CDR1 is SGHRS and CDR2 YFSETQ. This CDR3 is CASSLVSGNYGYTF. The CDR3 nucleotides read TGCGCCAGCAGCTTGGTCTCAGGGAACTATGGCTACACCTTC.

This clone was counted between two and nine times. The rearrangement links TRBV7-3 to TRBJ2-2; 14 nucleotides agree with TRBD2. The germline V gene has CDR1 SGHTA and CDR2 FQGTGA. V lost 5 bases to trimming and J lost 7 bases; unmatched junction nucleotides: 6. The CDR3 sequence is 16 residues long. The CDR3 DNA is TGTGCCAGCAGCCCGACTAGCGGGAGGGGCAACGGGGAGCTGTTTTTT. Protein: CASSPTSGRGNGELFF.

This chain links TRBV11-2 with TRBJ1-1; D remains unclear. The CDR3 has 14 residues. The V gene's germline CDR1 is SGHAT and CDR2 FQNNGV. V was pared by 4 bases and J by 0 bases, with 9 bases between. CDR3 in amino acids: CASSSDFMNTEAFF. The CDR3 coding sequence is TGTGCCAGCAGCTCGGACTTTATGAACACTGAAGCTTTCTTT. The full variable domain, completed using reference TRBV11-2 and TRBJ1-1, is EAGVAQSPRYKIIEKRQSVAFWCNPISGHATLYWYQQILGQGPKLLIQFQNNGVVDDSQLPKDRFSAERLKGVDSTLKIQPAKLEDSAVYLCASSSDFMNTEAFFGQGTRLTVV.

The chain carries TRBV10-2 and TRBJ2-7; 9 nucleotides agree with TRBD2. Looked up from germline, CDR1 is WSHSY and CDR2 is SAAADI. V trimming: 2 bases; J trimming: 7 bases; junction bases outside the gene matches: 18. The CDR3 is 18 amino acids. This CDR3 is CASSERRVREGSLGEQYF. CDR3 coding DNA: TGCGCCAGCAGTGAGAGAAGGGTGCGGGAGGGCTCCCTAGGGGAGCAGTACTTC.

The V gene is TRBV4-3, the J gene TRBJ2-1; D is undetermined. The germline V gene encodes CDR1 LGHNA and CDR2 YSLEER. V gave up 0 bases and J gave up 8 bases, with 8 bases separating them. CDR3 length: 13 amino acids. CDR3 sequence reads: CASSQEALDEQFF. In DNA, the CDR3 is TGCGCCAGCAGCCAAGAGGCCCTGGATGAGCAGTTCTTC.

The chain couples TRBV7-2 to TRBJ2-3; D might be TRBD2 (5 bases). The germline V and J ends were trimmed by 2 bases and 2 bases, with 8 bases remaining between them. Looked up from germline, CDR1 is SGHTA and CDR2 is FQGNSA. The CDR3 contains 14 residues. CDR3 residues: CASSLTGVTDTQYF. CDR3 sequence (DNA): TGTGCCAGCAGCTTAACCGGGGTCACAGATACGCAGTATTTT. Full variable domain (outside the CDR3, taken from reference TRBV7-2 and TRBJ2-3): GAGVSQSPSNKVTEKGKDVELRCDPISGHTALYWYRQSLGQGLEFLIYFQGNSAPDKSGLPSDRFSAERTGGSVSTLTIQRTQQEDSAVYLCASSLTGVTDTQYFGPGTRLTVL.

Only a few counts were recorded for this clone. This chain joins TRBV6-5 and TRBJ2-7; D perhaps matches TRBD1 (5 bases). Germline V CDR1 and CDR2: MNHEY, SVGAGI. CDR3 length: 14 amino acids. V was cut by 7 bases and J by 4 bases, with 17 bases left in between. The CDR3 DNA follows: TGTGCCAGCAAGTTACAGGTACAGTTATACGAGCAGTACTTC. Protein product: CASKLQVQLYEQYF.

The gene calls are TRBV11-2 and TRBJ2-7; 10 bases are a match to TRBD1. This CDR3 region has 15 residues. The junction had 5 bases not matched to a gene; V was cut back by 1 base and J by 5 bases. Germline assignment: CDR1 SGHAT and CDR2 FQNNGV. The CDR3 sequence is CASSLGGQGSHEQYF. The CDR3 nucleotides read TGTGCCAGCAGCTTAGGGGGACAGGGGAGCCACGAGCAGTACTTC.

In its sample, this clone was seen once. The chain joins TRBV27 to TRBJ1-6; D remains ambiguous. Germline V gives CDR1 MNHEY, CDR2 SMNVEV (reference sequence). The CDR3 is made up of 13 amino acids. V dropped 7 bases and J dropped 7 bases, with 11 bases sitting between them. The CDR3 DNA is TGTGCCAGCAATCCAGGCCCCAATTCACCCCTCCACTTT. Amino acid sequence: CASNPGPNSPLHF.

CDR3 DNA sequence: TGTGCCAGCAGTTCAGATTACAGGGGTTCTGGAGAGACCCAGTACTTC. Protein: CASSSDYRGSGETQYF. The chain has TRBV28 and TRBJ2-5, with 7 bases matching TRBD1. The CDR3 covers 16 residues. Germline assignment: CDR1 MDHEN and CDR2 SYDVKM. V was pared by 4 bases and J by 4 bases, with 12 bases of the junction left unmatched.

The V and J genes are TRBV13 and TRBJ2-7; 12 bases line up with TRBD2. V shed 4 bases and J 3 bases; nucleotides not matched to a gene: 7. The CDR3 totals 16 residues. Germline V lookup: CDR1 PRHDT, CDR2 FYEKMQ (reference sequence). Here the CDR3 reads CASSSLGLAGRYEQYF. In DNA, the CDR3 is TGTGCCAGCAGCTCCCTCGGACTAGCGGGACGCTACGAGCAGTACTTC.

This clone has just one count. The gene calls are TRBV7-9 and TRBJ1-3, with D maybe TRBD1 (5 bases). The CDR3 consists of 13 residues. Germline CDR1 reads SEHNR; CDR2 reads FQNEAQ (reference sequence). Trimming pared 2 bases from V and 4 bases from J, leaving 6 bases between. The CDR3 bases are TGTGCCAGCAGCTTACAGGGCGGAAACACCATATATTTT. Translation gives CASSLQGGNTIYF.

This clone has just a few counts. This rearrangement joins TRBV7-9 to TRBJ1-6, with TRBD1 matching 9 bases. The CDR3 contains 14 residues. Per the germline V gene, CDR1 is SEHNR and CDR2 is FQNEAQ (reference sequence). J gave up 12 bases and V 3 bases, and 6 bases lay outside the gene matches. The CDR3 DNA reads as TGTGCCAGCAGCTTCGGGACAGGGACGAGACCCCTCCACTTT. Translation: CASSFGTGTRPLHF.

The V call is TRBV7-9, the J call TRBJ1-5, with D tentatively TRBD1 (5 bases). The CDR3 contains 14 residues. Germline assignment: CDR1 SEHNR and CDR2 FQNEAQ (reference sequence). V was shortened by 4 bases and J by 2 bases, with 9 bases between the two germline ends. CDR3 DNA sequence: TGTGCCAGCAGCTCCCAACAGGGCAATCAGCCCCAGCATTTT. Translated, it gives CASSSQQGNQPQHF.

This sequence joins TRBV28 and TRBJ1-6, with D perhaps TRBD1 (5 bases). V lost 3 bases, J lost 6 bases, and 12 bases lay in between. The germline gives CDR1 MDHEN, CDR2 SYDVKM. The CDR3 is 15 amino acids. CDR3 region: CASSFLRATNSPLHF. The CDR3 DNA follows: TGTGCCAGCAGTTTCCTCAGGGCAACTAATTCACCCCTCCACTTT.

This chain connects TRBV29-1 to TRBJ2-7; 7 bases fit TRBD2. The germline V gene has CDR1 SQVTM and CDR2 ANQGSEA. Trimming removed 4 bases from V and 0 bases from J; junction bases left unmatched: 12. The CDR3 consists of 16 residues. The DNA for the CDR3 is TGCAGCGTTGGCTCCGACGGAGCGGGGTTCTCCTACGAGCAGTACTTC. Translated, it gives CSVGSDGAGFSYEQYF.